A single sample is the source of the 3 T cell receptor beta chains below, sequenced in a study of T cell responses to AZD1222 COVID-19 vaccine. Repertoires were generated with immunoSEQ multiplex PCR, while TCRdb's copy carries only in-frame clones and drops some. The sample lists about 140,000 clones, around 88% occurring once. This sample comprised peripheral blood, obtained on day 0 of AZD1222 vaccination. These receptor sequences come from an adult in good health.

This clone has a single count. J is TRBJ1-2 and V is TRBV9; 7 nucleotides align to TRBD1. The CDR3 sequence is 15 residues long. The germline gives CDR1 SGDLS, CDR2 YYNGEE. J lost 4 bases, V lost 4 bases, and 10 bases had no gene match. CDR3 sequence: CASSPSPRGGYGYTF. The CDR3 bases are TGTGCCAGCAGCCCTAGTCCCAGGGGGGGCTATGGCTACACCTTC.

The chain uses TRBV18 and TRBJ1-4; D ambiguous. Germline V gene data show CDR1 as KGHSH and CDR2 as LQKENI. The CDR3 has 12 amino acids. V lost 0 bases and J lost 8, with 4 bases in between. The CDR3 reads CASSPPGEKLFF. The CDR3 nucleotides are TGTGCCAGCTCACCACCGGGGGAAAAACTGTTTTTT.

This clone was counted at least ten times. This chain's CDR3 is CASSWAGGAFF. The CDR3 DNA reads as TGTGCCAGCAGTTGGGCGGGTGGTGCTTTCTTT. The rearrangement joins TRBV28 to TRBJ1-1; no reliable D call. From germline, CDR1 is MDHEN and CDR2 SYDVKM. The CDR3 loop spans 11 amino acids. Trimming left V 4 bases short and J 11 bases short, with 11 bases between.